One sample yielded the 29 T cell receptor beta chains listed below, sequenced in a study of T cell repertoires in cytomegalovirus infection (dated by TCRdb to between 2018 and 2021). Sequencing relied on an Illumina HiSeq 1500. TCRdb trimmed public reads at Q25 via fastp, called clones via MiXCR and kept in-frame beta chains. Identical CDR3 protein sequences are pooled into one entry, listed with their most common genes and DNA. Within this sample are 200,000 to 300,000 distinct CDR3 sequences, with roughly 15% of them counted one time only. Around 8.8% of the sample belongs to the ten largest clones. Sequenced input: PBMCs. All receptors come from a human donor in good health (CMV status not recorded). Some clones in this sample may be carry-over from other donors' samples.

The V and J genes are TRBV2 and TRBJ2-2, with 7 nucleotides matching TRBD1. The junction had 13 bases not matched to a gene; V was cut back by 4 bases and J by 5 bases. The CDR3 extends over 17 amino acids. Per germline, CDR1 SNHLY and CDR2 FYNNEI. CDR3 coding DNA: TGTGCCAGCAGTGGGGTGCCGGGACAGAGGCCGACCGGGGAGCTGTTTTTT. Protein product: CASSGVPGQRPTGELFF.

CDR3 coding DNA: TGCGCCAGCGGTTACAGGGCAGATACGCAGTATTTT. Translating it yields CASGYRADTQYF. The chain couples TRBV10-1 to TRBJ2-3; D possibly corresponds to TRBD1 (6 bases). Per the germline V gene, CDR1 is WNHNN and CDR2 is SYGVQD (reference sequence). The CDR3 contains 12 residues. V lost 8 bases and J lost 4, with 10 bases in between.

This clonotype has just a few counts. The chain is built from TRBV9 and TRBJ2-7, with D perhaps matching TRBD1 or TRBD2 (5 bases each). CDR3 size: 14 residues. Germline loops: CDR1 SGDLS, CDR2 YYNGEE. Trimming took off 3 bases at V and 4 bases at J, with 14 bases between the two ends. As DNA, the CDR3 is TGTGCCAGCAGCGCTCCGGGACCGCCTTACGAGCAGTACTTC. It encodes CASSAPGPPYEQYF.

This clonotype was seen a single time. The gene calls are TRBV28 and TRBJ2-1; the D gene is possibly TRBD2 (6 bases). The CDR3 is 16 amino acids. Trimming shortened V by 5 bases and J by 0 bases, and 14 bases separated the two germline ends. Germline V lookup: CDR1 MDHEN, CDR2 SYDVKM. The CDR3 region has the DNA TGTGCCAGCAGTGGATGGGACGGGAGCTCCTACAATGAGCAGTTCTTC. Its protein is CASSGWDGSSYNEQFF.

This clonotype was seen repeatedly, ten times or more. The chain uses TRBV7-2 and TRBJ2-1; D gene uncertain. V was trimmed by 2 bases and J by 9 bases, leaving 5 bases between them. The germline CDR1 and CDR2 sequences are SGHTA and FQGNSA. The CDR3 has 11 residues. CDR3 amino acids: CASSLQIEQFF. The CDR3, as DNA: TGTGCCAGCAGCTTACAGATTGAGCAGTTCTTC.

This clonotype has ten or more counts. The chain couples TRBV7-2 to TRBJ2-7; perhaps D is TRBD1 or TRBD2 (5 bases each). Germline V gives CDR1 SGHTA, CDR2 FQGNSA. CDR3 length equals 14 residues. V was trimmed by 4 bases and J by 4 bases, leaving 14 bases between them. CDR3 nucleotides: TGTGCCAGCAGCTCCGCCATGGGGGAATACGAGCAGTACTTC. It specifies CASSSAMGEYEQYF.

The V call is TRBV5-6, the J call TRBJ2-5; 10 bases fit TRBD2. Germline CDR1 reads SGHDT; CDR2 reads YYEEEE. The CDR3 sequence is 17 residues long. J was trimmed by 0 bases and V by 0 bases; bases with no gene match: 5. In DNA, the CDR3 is TGTGCCAGCAGCTTGGAAGAGACTAGCGGGTACCAAGAGACCCAGTACTTC. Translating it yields CASSLEETSGYQETQYF.

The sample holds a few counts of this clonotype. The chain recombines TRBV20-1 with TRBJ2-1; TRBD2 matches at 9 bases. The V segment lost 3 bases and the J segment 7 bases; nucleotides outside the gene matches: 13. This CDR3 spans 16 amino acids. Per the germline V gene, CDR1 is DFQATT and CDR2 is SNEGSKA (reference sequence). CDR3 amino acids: CSARRPSGKSWNEQFF. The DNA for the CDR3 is TGCAGTGCTAGGAGGCCTAGCGGGAAAAGTTGGAATGAGCAGTTCTTC.

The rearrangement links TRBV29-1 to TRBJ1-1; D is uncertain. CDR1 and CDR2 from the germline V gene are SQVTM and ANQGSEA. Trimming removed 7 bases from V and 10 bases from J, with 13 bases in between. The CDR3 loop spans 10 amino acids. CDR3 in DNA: TGCAGCGCAGATGAAGTTAGAGCTTTCTTT. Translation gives CSADEVRAFF.

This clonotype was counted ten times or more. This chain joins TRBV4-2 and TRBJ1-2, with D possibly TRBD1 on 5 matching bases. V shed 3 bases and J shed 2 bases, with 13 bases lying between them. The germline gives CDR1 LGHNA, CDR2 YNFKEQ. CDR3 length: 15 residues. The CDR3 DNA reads TGTGCCAGCAGCCAGGGGGTCGGCGGGAACTATGGCTACACCTTC. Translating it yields CASSQGVGGNYGYTF.

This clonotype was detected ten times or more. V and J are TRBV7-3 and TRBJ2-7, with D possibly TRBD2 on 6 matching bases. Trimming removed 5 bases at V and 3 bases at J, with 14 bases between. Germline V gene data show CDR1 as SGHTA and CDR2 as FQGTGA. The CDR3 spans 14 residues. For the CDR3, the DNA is TGTGCCAGCAGCCCCGCTTACGGGAGCTACGAGCAGTACTTC. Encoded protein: CASSPAYGSYEQYF.

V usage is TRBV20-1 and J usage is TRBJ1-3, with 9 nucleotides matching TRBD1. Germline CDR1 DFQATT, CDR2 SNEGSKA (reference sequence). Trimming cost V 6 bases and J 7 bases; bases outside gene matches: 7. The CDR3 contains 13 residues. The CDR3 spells CSAFRDRVNTIYF. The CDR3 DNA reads TGCAGTGCATTCCGGGACAGGGTCAACACCATATATTTT.

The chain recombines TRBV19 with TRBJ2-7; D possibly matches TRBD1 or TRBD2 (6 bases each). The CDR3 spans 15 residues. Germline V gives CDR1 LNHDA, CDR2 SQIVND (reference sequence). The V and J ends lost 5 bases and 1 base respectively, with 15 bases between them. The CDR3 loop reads CASSARGHSSYEQYF. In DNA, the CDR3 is TGTGCCAGTAGTGCTCGGGGGCATTCTTCCTACGAGCAGTACTTC.

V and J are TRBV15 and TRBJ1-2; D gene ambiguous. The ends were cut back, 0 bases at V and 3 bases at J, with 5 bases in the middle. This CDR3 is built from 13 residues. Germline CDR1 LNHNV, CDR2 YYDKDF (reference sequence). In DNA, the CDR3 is TGTGCCACCAGCAGAGATCCCGACTATGGCTACACCTTC. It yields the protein CATSRDPDYGYTF.

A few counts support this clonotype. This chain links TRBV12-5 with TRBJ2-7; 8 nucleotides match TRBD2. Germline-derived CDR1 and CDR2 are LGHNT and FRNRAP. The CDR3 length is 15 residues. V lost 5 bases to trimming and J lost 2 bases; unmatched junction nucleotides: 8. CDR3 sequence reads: CASGLDSGATYEQYF. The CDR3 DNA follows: TGTGCTAGTGGTCTAGATAGCGGGGCCACCTACGAGCAGTACTTC.

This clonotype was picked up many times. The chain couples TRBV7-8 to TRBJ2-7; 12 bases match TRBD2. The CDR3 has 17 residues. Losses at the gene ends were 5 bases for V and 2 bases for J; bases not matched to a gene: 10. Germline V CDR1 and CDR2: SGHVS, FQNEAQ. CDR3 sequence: CASSPLTSGSTPYEQYF. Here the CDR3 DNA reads TGTGCCAGCAGCCCTTTGACTAGCGGGAGCACTCCCTACGAGCAGTACTTC.

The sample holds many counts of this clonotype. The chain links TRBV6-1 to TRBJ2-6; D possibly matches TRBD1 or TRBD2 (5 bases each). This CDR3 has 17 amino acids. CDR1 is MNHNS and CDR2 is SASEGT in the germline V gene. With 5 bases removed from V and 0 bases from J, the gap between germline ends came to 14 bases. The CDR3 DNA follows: TGTGCCAGCAGTACGGCAGGGACCTTCTCTGGGGCCAACGTCCTGACTTTC. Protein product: CASSTAGTFSGANVLTF.

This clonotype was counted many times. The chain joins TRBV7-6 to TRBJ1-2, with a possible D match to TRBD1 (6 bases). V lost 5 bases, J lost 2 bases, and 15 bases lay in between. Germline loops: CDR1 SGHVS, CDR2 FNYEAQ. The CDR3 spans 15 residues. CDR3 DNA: TGTGCCAGCAGCCTGGGGGGCCTAACAAACTATGGCTACACCTTC. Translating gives CASSLGGLTNYGYTF. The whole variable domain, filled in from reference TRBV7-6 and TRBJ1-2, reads GAGVSQSPRYKVTKRGQDVALRCDPISGHVSLYWYRQALGQGPEFLTYFNYEAQQDKSGLPNDRFSAERPEGSISTLTIQRTEQRDSAMYRCASSLGGLTNYGYTFGSGTRLTVV.

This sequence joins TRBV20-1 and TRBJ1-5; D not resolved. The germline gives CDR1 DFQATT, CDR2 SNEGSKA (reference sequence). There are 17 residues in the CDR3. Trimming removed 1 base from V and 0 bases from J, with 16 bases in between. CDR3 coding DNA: TGCAGTGCTAGAGCCCCCCGAGGAACACCTAGCAATCAGCCCCAGCATTTT. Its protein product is CSARAPRGTPSNQPQHF.

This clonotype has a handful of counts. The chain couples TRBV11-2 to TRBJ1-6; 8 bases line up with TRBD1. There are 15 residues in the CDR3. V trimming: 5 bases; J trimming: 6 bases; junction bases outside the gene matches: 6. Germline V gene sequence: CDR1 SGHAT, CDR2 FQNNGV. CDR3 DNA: TGTGCCAGCAGCCCCCGACAGGGGTTTAATTCACCCCTCCACTTT. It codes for CASSPRQGFNSPLHF.

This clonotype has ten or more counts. CDR3 sequence reads: CASRRPRDESYEQYF. The CDR3 DNA sequence: TGTGCCAGCAGGAGACCCCGGGACGAGTCCTACGAGCAGTACTTC. The chain recombines TRBV6-2 or TRBV6-3 with TRBJ2-7, with D perhaps matching TRBD1 or TRBD2 (5 bases each). The CDR3 spans 15 residues. Trimming shortened V by 6 bases and J by 1 base, and 16 bases separated the two germline ends. Germline V gene lookup returns CDR1 MNHEY and CDR2 SVGEGT.

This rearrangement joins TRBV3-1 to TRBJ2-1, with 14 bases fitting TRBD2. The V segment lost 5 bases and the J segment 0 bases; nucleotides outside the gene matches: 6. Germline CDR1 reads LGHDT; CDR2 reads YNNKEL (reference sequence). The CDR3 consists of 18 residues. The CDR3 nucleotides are TGTGCCAGCAGCTCGGGACTAGCGGGGGCAAGCTCCTACAATGAGCAGTTCTTC. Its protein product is CASSSGLAGASSYNEQFF.

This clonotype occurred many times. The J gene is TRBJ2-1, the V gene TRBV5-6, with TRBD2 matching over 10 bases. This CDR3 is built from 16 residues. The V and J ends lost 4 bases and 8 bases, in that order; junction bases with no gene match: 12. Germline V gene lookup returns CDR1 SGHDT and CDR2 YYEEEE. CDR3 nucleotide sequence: TGTGCCAGCAGCCCCGGACTAGCGGCCAACCAGGATGAGCAGTTCTTC. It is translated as CASSPGLAANQDEQFF.

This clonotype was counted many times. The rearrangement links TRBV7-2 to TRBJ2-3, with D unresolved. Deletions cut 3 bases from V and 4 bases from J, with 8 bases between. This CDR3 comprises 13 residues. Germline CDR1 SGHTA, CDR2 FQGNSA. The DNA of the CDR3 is TGTGCCAGCAGCTTGGGGTTCCCAGATACGCAGTATTTT. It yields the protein CASSLGFPDTQYF.

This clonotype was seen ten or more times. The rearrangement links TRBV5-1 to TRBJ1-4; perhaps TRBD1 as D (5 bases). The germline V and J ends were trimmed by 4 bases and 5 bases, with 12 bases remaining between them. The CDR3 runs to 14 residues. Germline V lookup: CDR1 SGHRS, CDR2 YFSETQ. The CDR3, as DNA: TGCGCCAGCAGCCTGGGGGGGGACAATGAAAAACTGTTTTTT. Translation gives CASSLGGDNEKLFF.

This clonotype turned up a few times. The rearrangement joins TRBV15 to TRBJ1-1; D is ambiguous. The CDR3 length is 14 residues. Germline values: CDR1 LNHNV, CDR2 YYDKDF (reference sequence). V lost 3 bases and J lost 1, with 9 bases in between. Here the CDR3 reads CATSSGLRNTEAFF. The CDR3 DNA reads TGTGCCACCAGCAGTGGGTTACGGAACACTGAAGCTTTCTTT. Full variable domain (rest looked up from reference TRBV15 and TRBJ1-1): DAMVIQNPRYQVTQFGKPVTLSCSQTLNHNVMYWYQQKSSQAPKLLFHYYDKDFNNEADTPDNFQSRRPNTSFCFLDIRSPGLGDTAMYLCATSSGLRNTEAFFGQGTRLTVV.

The CDR3 protein is CASSPLSGEPHEQYF. CDR3 DNA sequence: TGTGCCAGCAGTCCCCTCAGCGGGGAGCCCCACGAGCAGTACTTC. The chain uses TRBV6-8 and TRBJ2-7; the match to TRBD2 covers 7 bases. The CDR3 length is 15 residues. Trimming took 5 bases from V and 5 from J; bases not matched to a gene: 12. Germline CDR1 and CDR2: MNHGY and SAAAGT.

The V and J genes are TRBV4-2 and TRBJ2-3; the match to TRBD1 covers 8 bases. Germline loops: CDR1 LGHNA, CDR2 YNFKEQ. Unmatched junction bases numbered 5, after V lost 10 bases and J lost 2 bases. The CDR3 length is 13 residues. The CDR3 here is CATGTGNTDTQYF. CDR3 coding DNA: TGTGCCACCGGGACAGGAAACACAGATACGCAGTATTTT.

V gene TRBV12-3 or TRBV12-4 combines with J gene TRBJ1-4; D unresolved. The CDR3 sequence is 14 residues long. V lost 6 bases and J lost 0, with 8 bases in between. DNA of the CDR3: TGTGCCAGCAGCGACATCACAACTAATGAAAAACTGTTTTTT. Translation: CASSDITTNEKLFF.